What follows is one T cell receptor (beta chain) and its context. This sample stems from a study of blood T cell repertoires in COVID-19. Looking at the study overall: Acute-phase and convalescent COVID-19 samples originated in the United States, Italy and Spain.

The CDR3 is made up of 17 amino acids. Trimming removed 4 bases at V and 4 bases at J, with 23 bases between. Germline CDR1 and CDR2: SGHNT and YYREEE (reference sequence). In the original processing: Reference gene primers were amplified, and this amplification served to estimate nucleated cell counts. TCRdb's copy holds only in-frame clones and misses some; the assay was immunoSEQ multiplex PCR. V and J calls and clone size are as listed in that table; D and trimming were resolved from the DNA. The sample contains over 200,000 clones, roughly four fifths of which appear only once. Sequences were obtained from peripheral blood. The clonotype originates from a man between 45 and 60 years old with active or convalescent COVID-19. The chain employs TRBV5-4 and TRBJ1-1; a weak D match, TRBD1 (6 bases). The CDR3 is CASSPEGGWVQSTEAFF. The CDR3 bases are TGTGCCAGCAGCCCCGAGGGGGGGTGGGTTCAGAGCACTGAAGCTTTCTTT.